The clone carrying this T cell receptor beta chain has ten or more counts. Preparation of the TCRbeta library involved a method that used unique molecular identifiers. A single record per CDR3 protein comes from TCRdb applying MiXCR to the PCR reads. Of some 600,000 distinct CDR3 sequences in the sample, about 15% are singletons; the top ten hold approximately 1.1%. This specimen comes from a study of T-cell reconstitution after alpha-beta-depleted transplantation in children. This CDR3 has 13 residues. Germline CDR1 and CDR2: DFQATT and SNEGSKA (reference sequence). Trimming left V 8 bases short and J 3 bases short, with 17 bases between.

This sample comprised PBMCs from the stem cell graft donor, obtained from the stem cell graft. The receptor was isolated from a human donor who donated a stem cell graft to a child with acute myeloid leukemia. The chain has TRBV20-1 and TRBJ2-7, with D possibly matching TRBD2 (5 bases). CDR3 sequence reads: CSFVREQDYEQYF. The CDR3 DNA is TGCAGTTTTGTGAGGGAACAAGACTACGAGCAGTACTTC.